The present T cell receptor (beta chain) was sequenced within a study of identical twins' blood T cells. One entry per CDR3 protein results from TCRdb running MiXCR on the 5' RACE reads. The data hold roughly 380,000 distinct CDR3 sequences, with over 25% observed a single time. This CDR3 is built from 14 residues. Trimming pared 6 bases from V and 5 bases from J, leaving 14 bases between. Germline CDR1 reads MNHEY; CDR2 reads SMNVEV (reference sequence). Source material: PBMCs. This sequence was found in a woman aged 18-49 years in good health. The chain combines TRBV27 with TRBJ1-5; D call uncertain. In nucleotides, the CDR3 is TGTGCCAGCAGAGATTGGGGTTCTGATCAGCCCCAGCATTTT. This codes for CASRDWGSDQPQHF.